This T cell receptor beta chain came from a study of cytomegalovirus exposure and HLA in healthy donors. CDR1 is SGHRS, CDR2 YFSETQ, per germline. The CDR3 consists of 17 residues. V lost 4 bases and J lost 1; bases outside the gene matches: 13. PCR used 60 Vbeta primers and 13 Jbeta primers. This table comes from immunoSEQ multiplex PCR, and its TCRdb copy is limited to in-frame clones, with some not included. The table has 130,000 to 150,000 clones, under 80% seen once. While unrecorded immune exposures were likely, the donors were nominally healthy when sampled. The V and J genes are TRBV5-1 and TRBJ1-1, with 7 bases that match TRBD1. The sequence was obtained from a male donor in good health and CMV-seronegative. Sequencing was carried out using PBMCs. CDR3 DNA: TGCGCCAGCAGCCTGGTCGTGACGGACAGGAGGAACACTGAAGCTTTCTTT. This translates into CASSLVVTDRRNTEAFF. Supplemented by reference TRBV5-1 and TRBJ1-1, the full variable domain reads KAGVTQTPRYLIKTRGQQVTLSCSPISGHRSVSWYQQTPGQGLQFLFEYFSETQRNKGNFPGRFSGRQFSNSRSEMNVSTLELGDSALYLCASSLVVTDRRNTEAFFGQGTRLTVV.